These 13 T cell receptor beta chains originate from one sample sequenced in a study of blood T cell repertoires in COVID-19. Clones were read by immunoSEQ multiplex PCR, and TCRdb kept only the in-frame ones, dropping some. The table includes a few hundred thousand clones, about nine tenths detected once. Sequencing input: peripheral blood. The receptors shown here come from a woman in her forties or fifties with COVID-19, enrolled during active disease.

The V gene is TRBV13, the J gene TRBJ2-1; the match to TRBD2 covers 7 bases. This CDR3 is built from 15 residues. The junction had 4 bases not matched to a gene; V was cut back by 3 bases and J by 2 bases. The V gene's germline CDR1 is PRHDT and CDR2 FYEKMQ (reference sequence). The DNA of the CDR3 is TGTGCCAGCAGCTTTCGAGCGGGGACCTACAATGAGCAGTTCTTC. It yields the protein CASSFRAGTYNEQFF.

The rearrangement joins TRBV18 to TRBJ1-1; 10 nucleotides line up with TRBD1. Germline V gene lookup returns CDR1 KGHSH and CDR2 LQKENI. V shed 3 bases and J 6 bases; nucleotides not matched to a gene: 19. This CDR3 region has 19 residues. The CDR3 reads CASSPALVPGQGSGSEAFF. CDR3 nucleotide sequence: TGTGCCAGCTCACCCGCCCTAGTCCCGGGACAGGGGTCGGGATCTGAAGCTTTCTTT.

As regards this clone: Compared with germline, one end of the junction differs, possibly owing to a read error. The rearrangement links TRBV6-5 to TRBJ2-1; 10 nucleotides align to TRBD2. The CDR3 runs to 12 residues. Germline V lookup: CDR1 MNHEY, CDR2 SVGAGI. CDR3 sequence (DNA): TGTGCCAGCAGTTACCCAGCGGGAGGGACGATCTTC. This codes for CASSYPAGGTIF.

The chain combines TRBV27 with TRBJ1-6, with D uncertain. V was cut by 4 bases and J by 9 bases, with 16 bases left in between. The germline V gene has CDR1 MNHEY and CDR2 SMNVEV (reference sequence). CDR3 length equals 15 residues. CDR3 amino acids: CASSSQRLVGSPLHF. The CDR3 DNA reads TGTGCCAGCAGTTCCCAGCGCCTAGTCGGTTCACCCCTCCACTTT.

The chain recombines TRBV7-9 with TRBJ1-1; 7 bases match TRBD1. This CDR3 region has 14 residues. The V gene's germline CDR1 is SEHNR and CDR2 FQNEAQ (reference sequence). J gave up 7 bases and V 1 base, and 6 bases lay outside the gene matches. The CDR3, as DNA: TGTGCCAGCAGCTTAGGTACAGGGGAAGGTGAAGCTTTCTTT. It codes for CASSLGTGEGEAFF.

The CDR3 protein is CASSARILAGGLAKNIQYF. As DNA, the CDR3 is TGTGCCAGCAGTGCTCGGATACTAGCGGGAGGGTTAGCCAAAAACATTCAGTACTTC. This chain links TRBV2 with TRBJ2-4, with 13 bases fitting TRBD2. With 4 bases clipped from V and 0 bases from J, the junction kept 9 bases outside the gene matches. Germline loops: CDR1 SNHLY, CDR2 FYNNEI. The CDR3 runs to 19 residues.

The chain joins TRBV7-6 to TRBJ2-7, with 10 bases lining up with TRBD1. This CDR3 spans 15 amino acids. With 5 bases clipped from V and 1 base from J, the junction kept 5 bases outside the gene matches. CDR1 is SGHVS, CDR2 FNYEAQ, per germline. In DNA form, the CDR3 reads TGTGCCAGCAGCCAAGCGGGACAGGGGTCCTACGAGCAGTACTTC. This translates into CASSQAGQGSYEQYF.

The V and J genes are TRBV27 and TRBJ2-7, with D possibly matching TRBD1 (6 bases). The CDR3 extends over 13 amino acids. Germline CDR1 is MNHEY and CDR2 is SMNVEV (reference sequence). Trimming took off 5 bases at V and 7 bases at J, with 15 bases between the two ends. DNA for the CDR3: TGTGCCAGCAGTCAACAGGGCCTTGGGGAGCAGTACTTC. Its protein is CASSQQGLGEQYF.

This clone was seen once. V usage is TRBV7-2 and J usage is TRBJ2-3; perhaps TRBD1 as D (6 bases). This CDR3 comprises 15 residues. Germline V gene data show CDR1 as SGHTA and CDR2 as FQGNSA. Trimming left V 5 bases short and J 4 bases short, with 16 bases between. The CDR3 DNA follows: TGTGCCAGCAGCCCTAAACAGGGTAGGGCAGATACGCAGTATTTT. It codes for CASSPKQGRADTQYF.

The chain combines TRBV6-5 with TRBJ1-1, with no clear D. Looked up from germline, CDR1 is MNHEY and CDR2 is SVGAGI. This CDR3 region has 13 residues. V lost 6 bases to trimming and J lost 1 base, with 9 bases between them. Here the CDR3 DNA reads TGTGCCAGCAGCCCCGCGGGGAACACTGAAGCTTTCTTT. Residues: CASSPAGNTEAFF.

The CDR3 DNA is TGTGCCAGCACCCAGAGAGGGGGGGGCAACGAGCAGTACTTC. It yields the protein CASTQRGGGNEQYF. The gene calls are TRBV27 and TRBJ2-7, with D possibly being TRBD2 (7 bases). This CDR3 has 14 amino acids. The germline V gene encodes CDR1 MNHEY and CDR2 SMNVEV (reference sequence). V lost 7 bases to trimming and J lost 5 bases, with 18 bases between them.

The chain carries TRBV6-1 and TRBJ1-1; 9 bases are shared with TRBD1. The germline CDR1 and CDR2 sequences are MNHNS and SASEGT. The junction had 12 bases not matched to a gene; V was cut back by 3 bases and J by 4 bases. CDR3 length: 17 amino acids. CDR3 protein: CASSDSRDRVRGTEAFF. CDR3 coding DNA: TGTGCCAGCAGTGATTCCCGGGACAGGGTTCGGGGCACTGAAGCTTTCTTT.

The J gene is TRBJ2-7, the V gene TRBV7-2; 7 bases agree with TRBD2. The CDR3 is 18 residues long. J was trimmed by 0 bases and V by 4 bases; bases with no gene match: 15. From germline, CDR1 is SGHTA and CDR2 FQGNSA. CDR3 nucleotides: TGTGCCAGCAGCTCAACGCCGGCCGTCGGGAGGACCTCCTACGAGCAGTACTTC. Residues: CASSSTPAVGRTSYEQYF.